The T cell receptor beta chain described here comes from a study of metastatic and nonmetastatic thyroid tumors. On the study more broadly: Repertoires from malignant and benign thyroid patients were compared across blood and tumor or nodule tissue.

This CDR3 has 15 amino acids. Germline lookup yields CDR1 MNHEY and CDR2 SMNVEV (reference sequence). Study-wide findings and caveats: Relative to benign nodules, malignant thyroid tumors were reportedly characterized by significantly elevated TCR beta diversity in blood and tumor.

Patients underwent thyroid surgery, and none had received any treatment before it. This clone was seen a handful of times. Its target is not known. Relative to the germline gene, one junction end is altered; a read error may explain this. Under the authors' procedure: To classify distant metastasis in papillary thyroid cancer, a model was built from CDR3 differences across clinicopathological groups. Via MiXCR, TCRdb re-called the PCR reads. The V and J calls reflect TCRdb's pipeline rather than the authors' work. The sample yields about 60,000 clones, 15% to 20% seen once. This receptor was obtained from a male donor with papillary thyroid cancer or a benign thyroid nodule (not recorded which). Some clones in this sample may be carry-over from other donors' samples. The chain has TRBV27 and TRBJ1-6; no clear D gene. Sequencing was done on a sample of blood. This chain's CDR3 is CASDGLGGYNSPLHF. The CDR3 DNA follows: TGTGCCAGCGACGGGCTTGGTGGCTATAATTCACCACTCCACTTT.